The rows below give T cell receptor beta chains drawn from one sample of a study of metastatic and nonmetastatic thyroid tumors. TCRdb re-clonotyped the PCR reads through MiXCR. The table includes approximately 21,000 clones, about 30% detected once. The sequencing input was tumor tissue. These receptors came from a female donor with papillary thyroid cancer or a benign thyroid nodule (not recorded which). Some clones in this sample may be carry-over from other donors' samples. CDR3s include the opening cysteine and the closing phenylalanine or tryptophan. The D gene is left open where the match is weak. Rows give clone size only sometimes, using once, few, many, or a class for an expanded clone.

clone_size: NA; j_call: TRBJ2-3; v_call: TRBV13; d_call: TRBD2; cdr3_nt: TGTGCCAGCACCTCCTCGCGACTAGCGGGAGGTCTCTCTAGCACAGATACGCAGTATTTT; cdr3_aa: CASTSSRLAGGLSSTDTQYF
clone_size: NA; j_call: TRBJ1-2; v_call: TRBV28; d_call: NA; cdr3_nt: TGTGCCAGCCGAGGGGCACGCTATGGCTACACCTTC; cdr3_aa: CASRGARYGYTF
clone_size: once; j_call: TRBJ2-3; v_call: TRBV4-2; d_call: TRBD2; cdr3_nt: TGTGCCAGCAGCCCTCCTGGGACCTACGTCCTGCGGGGGGCCGGGGATACGCAGTATTTT; cdr3_aa: CASSPPGTYVLRGAGDTQYF
clone_size: many; j_call: TRBJ2-2; v_call: TRBV11-3; d_call: NA; cdr3_nt: TGTGCCAGCAGCTTAGACTGGGCCGGGGAGCTGTTTTTT; cdr3_aa: CASSLDWAGELFF
clone_size: many; j_call: TRBJ2-6; v_call: TRBV30; d_call: NA; cdr3_nt: TGTGCCTGGAGTGACGTGGGGGGATGGGGGGCCAACGTCCCGACTTTC; cdr3_aa: CAWSDVGGWGANVPTF
clone_size: few; j_call: TRBJ2-1; v_call: TRBV24-1; d_call: NA; cdr3_nt: TGTGCCACCAGTGCACTCGCCTCCTACAATGAGCAGTTCTTC; cdr3_aa: CATSALASYNEQFF
clone_size: many; j_call: TRBJ1-2; v_call: TRBV4-1; d_call: NA; cdr3_nt: TGCGCCAGCAGCCGCCGGGACACTCAGTCCCCCATCTATGGCTACACCTTC; cdr3_aa: CASSRRDTQSPIYGYTF
clone_size: NA; j_call: TRBJ2-7; v_call: TRBV7-9; d_call: TRBD1; cdr3_nt: TGTGCCAGCAGCAATGAGACAGGGTCCTACGAGAAGTACTTC; cdr3_aa: CASSNETGSYEKYF
clone_size: medium-sized; j_call: TRBJ2-7; v_call: TRBV6-2/TRBV6-3; d_call: NA; cdr3_nt: TGTGCCAGCAGTCTGCCCTACGAGCAGTACTTC; cdr3_aa: CASSLPYEQYF
clone_size: NA; j_call: TRBJ1-5; v_call: TRBV6-1; d_call: NA; cdr3_nt: TGTGCCATTTCCACCGGGCCCTACAATCAGCCCCAGCATTTT; cdr3_aa: CAISTGPYNQPQHF
clone_size: many; j_call: TRBJ2-3; v_call: TRBV11-3; d_call: TRBD2; cdr3_nt: TGTGCCAGCAGTAGGGAACTAGCGTCCGAGACGGATACGCAGTATTTT; cdr3_aa: CASSRELASETDTQYF
clone_size: NA; j_call: TRBJ1-2; v_call: TRBV6-2/TRBV6-3; d_call: NA; cdr3_nt: TGTGCCAGCAGTTATTCGAATAGAGGCTATGGCTACACCTTC; cdr3_aa: CASSYSNRGYGYTF
clone_size: NA; j_call: TRBJ2-7; v_call: TRBV27; d_call: TRBD2; cdr3_nt: TGTGCCAGCAGTTCAGCGGGGGTTGACCCCTACGAGCAGTACTTC; cdr3_aa: CASSSAGVDPYEQYF
clone_size: NA; j_call: TRBJ2-6; v_call: TRBV28; d_call: NA; cdr3_nt: TGTGCCAGCAGTTCCTCGCAGGTGGCGACTGGGGCCAACGTCCTGACTTTC; cdr3_aa: CASSSSQVATGANVLTF
clone_size: NA; j_call: TRBJ2-7; v_call: TRBV11-2; d_call: TRBD2; cdr3_nt: TGTGCCAGCAGCCCTCTATCGGGAGGACCTACCTCCTACGAGCAGTACTTC; cdr3_aa: CASSPLSGGPTSYEQYF
clone_size: many; j_call: TRBJ1-3; v_call: TRBV5-1; d_call: NA; cdr3_nt: TGCGCCAGCAAACGGTCCGCAGTCTCTGGAAACACCATATATTTT; cdr3_aa: CASKRSAVSGNTIYF
clone_size: NA; j_call: TRBJ1-3; v_call: TRBV19; d_call: TRBD1; cdr3_nt: TGTGCCAGTAGTAGACGACAGGGGGCTTATGGAAACACCATATATTTT; cdr3_aa: CASSRRQGAYGNTIYF
clone_size: NA; j_call: TRBJ2-3; v_call: TRBV20-1; d_call: TRBD2; cdr3_nt: TGCAGTGCTAGAGATAACTCGCGGGAGGGCCGATCGCAGTATTTT; cdr3_aa: CSARDNSREGRSQYF
clone_size: NA; j_call: TRBJ2-1; v_call: TRBV7-2; d_call: NA; cdr3_nt: TGTGCCAGCACCTTAGCAGTGGAGCGGGTAGGAAATGAGCAGTTCTTC; cdr3_aa: CASTLAVERVGNEQFF
clone_size: few; j_call: TRBJ1-2; v_call: TRBV7-2; d_call: NA; cdr3_nt: TGTGCCAGCAGCTTAGTAGGGTATGGTGGCTACACCTTC; cdr3_aa: CASSLVGYGGYTF
clone_size: medium-sized; j_call: TRBJ1-6; v_call: TRBV28; d_call: NA; cdr3_nt: TGTGCCAGCAGGATCGCCTATTCACCCCTCCACTTT; cdr3_aa: CASRIAYSPLHF
clone_size: NA; j_call: TRBJ1-6; v_call: TRBV19; d_call: TRBD1; cdr3_nt: TGTGCCAGTAGACCTCTACAGGGGGATAATTCACCCCTCCAATTT; cdr3_aa: CASRPLQGDNSPLQF
clone_size: few; j_call: TRBJ1-5; v_call: TRBV19; d_call: NA; cdr3_nt: TGTGCCAGTAGTCTACGAGAGGTCAATCAGCCCCATCATTTT; cdr3_aa: CASSLREVNQPHHF
clone_size: many; j_call: TRBJ2-7; v_call: TRBV3-1; d_call: TRBD1; cdr3_nt: TGTGCCAGCAGCCTGAACAGGGGTTTGTCCTACGAGCAGTACTTC; cdr3_aa: CASSLNRGLSYEQYF
clone_size: few; j_call: TRBJ2-7; v_call: TRBV28; d_call: TRBD1; cdr3_nt: TGTGCCAGCAGTTTATTCCGAGGGAGCACAGGGGGCCGGTACGAGCAGTACTTC; cdr3_aa: CASSLFRGSTGGRYEQYF
clone_size: many; j_call: TRBJ2-5; v_call: TRBV15; d_call: TRBD1; cdr3_nt: TGTGCCACCAGCAGAGACTTACAGGGGGCGGGAGAGACCCAGTACTTC; cdr3_aa: CATSRDLQGAGETQYF
clone_size: few; j_call: TRBJ1-6; v_call: TRBV6-5; d_call: NA; cdr3_nt: TGTGCCAGCAGTTCCGGGCGGGGAGATTCACCCCTCCACTTT; cdr3_aa: CASSSGRGDSPLHF
clone_size: many; j_call: TRBJ2-2; v_call: TRBV18; d_call: NA; cdr3_nt: TGTGCCAGCTCACCACAGGGCCAGGGGAACACCGGGGAGCTGTTTTTT; cdr3_aa: CASSPQGQGNTGELFF
clone_size: medium-sized; j_call: TRBJ1-5; v_call: TRBV19; d_call: TRBD1; cdr3_nt: TGTGCCAGTAGTTCGACAGGGGGAAATCAGCCCCAGCATTTT; cdr3_aa: CASSSTGGNQPQHF
clone_size: many; j_call: TRBJ2-4; v_call: TRBV6-1; d_call: TRBD2; cdr3_nt: TGTGCCAGCAGTGAATCTAGCGGGGGCACTGATAGAAACATTCAGTACTTC; cdr3_aa: CASSESSGGTDRNIQYF
clone_size: many; j_call: TRBJ2-3; v_call: TRBV29-1; d_call: TRBD1; cdr3_nt: TGCAGCGCCGGACAGGGGCAGAGGGATACGCAGTATTTT; cdr3_aa: CSAGQGQRDTQYF
clone_size: NA; j_call: TRBJ2-2; v_call: TRBV5-1; d_call: NA; cdr3_nt: TGCGCCAGCAGCTTCGGTTCGAGGGGTGAGGAGCTGTTTTTT; cdr3_aa: CASSFGSRGEELFF
clone_size: many; j_call: TRBJ2-3; v_call: TRBV7-2; d_call: TRBD2; cdr3_nt: TGTGCCAGCAGCTTAGGGCTAGCGGGGGGCGATACGCAGTATTTT; cdr3_aa: CASSLGLAGGDTQYF
clone_size: many; j_call: TRBJ2-5; v_call: TRBV6-1; d_call: NA; cdr3_nt: TGTGCCAGCAGTGTCGCCCGCGGGCCAGAGACCCAGTACTTC; cdr3_aa: CASSVARGPETQYF
clone_size: NA; j_call: TRBJ2-3; v_call: TRBV20-1; d_call: NA; cdr3_nt: TGCAGTTCCCTATCGGGGGTCACAGATACGCAGTATTTT; cdr3_aa: CSSLSGVTDTQYF
clone_size: NA; j_call: TRBJ1-5; v_call: TRBV20-1; d_call: TRBD1; cdr3_nt: TGTAGTGCTAGGGTACGGGGACAGGGAGGCAATCAGCCCCAGCATTTT; cdr3_aa: CSARVRGQGGNQPQHF
clone_size: many; j_call: TRBJ2-2; v_call: TRBV5-4; d_call: NA; cdr3_nt: TGTGCCAGCAGCTTACTTCCTGGCGGGATAAACACCGGGGAGCTGTTTTTT; cdr3_aa: CASSLLPGGINTGELFF
clone_size: many; j_call: TRBJ1-5; v_call: TRBV20-1; d_call: NA; cdr3_nt: TGCAGTGTTAAAAGGGGGGGCAATCAGCCCCAGCATTTT; cdr3_aa: CSVKRGGNQPQHF
clone_size: few; j_call: TRBJ2-1; v_call: TRBV15; d_call: TRBD1; cdr3_nt: TGTGCCACCAGCAGGACAGGGGTGTCCTACAATGAGCAGTTATTC; cdr3_aa: CATSRTGVSYNEQLF
clone_size: many; j_call: TRBJ2-2; v_call: TRBV7-3; d_call: TRBD1; cdr3_nt: TGTGCCAGCAGCGCATGGACAGGGGGTAGGGCCGGGGAGCTGTTTTTT; cdr3_aa: CASSAWTGGRAGELFF
clone_size: NA; j_call: TRBJ2-7; v_call: TRBV5-1; d_call: TRBD2; cdr3_nt: TGCGCCAGCAGCCTCGGACTAGCGGGAGCCTTCTCCTACGAGCAGTACTTC; cdr3_aa: CASSLGLAGAFSYEQYF
clone_size: NA; j_call: TRBJ2-5; v_call: TRBV19; d_call: TRBD2; cdr3_nt: TGTGCGTCGGGGGGGGGCCGCCGTCGCGAGACCCAGTACTTC; cdr3_aa: CASGGGRRRETQYF
clone_size: many; j_call: TRBJ1-5; v_call: TRBV19; d_call: TRBD1; cdr3_nt: TGTGCCAGTACCGACGTGACAGGGGATCAGCCCCAGCATTTT; cdr3_aa: CASTDVTGDQPQHF
clone_size: many; j_call: TRBJ2-5; v_call: TRBV12-3/TRBV12-4; d_call: NA; cdr3_nt: TGTGCCAGCAGATTAACAGCTGCCCGGGAGACCCAGTACTTC; cdr3_aa: CASRLTAARETQYF
clone_size: many; j_call: TRBJ2-5; v_call: TRBV6-1; d_call: TRBD1; cdr3_nt: TGTGCCAGCAAAAATCGACAGGGAAAGACCCAGTACTTC; cdr3_aa: CASKNRQGKTQYF
clone_size: many; j_call: TRBJ2-1; v_call: TRBV4-2; d_call: NA; cdr3_nt: TGTGCCAGCAGCCAAGGAATTGGCAGGAGGGACAATGAGCAGTTCTTC; cdr3_aa: CASSQGIGRRDNEQFF
clone_size: few; j_call: TRBJ2-3; v_call: TRBV7-9; d_call: NA; cdr3_nt: TGTGCCAGCAGATACACTACCGTGGCGCAGTATTTT; cdr3_aa: CASRYTTVAQYF
clone_size: NA; j_call: TRBJ1-2; v_call: TRBV5-1; d_call: NA; cdr3_nt: TGCGCCAGCAGCCGTACAGTCACGTCGGACTATGTCTACACCTTC; cdr3_aa: CASSRTVTSDYVYTF
clone_size: few; j_call: TRBJ1-1; v_call: TRBV20-1; d_call: NA; cdr3_nt: TGCAGTGCTAGAGGGACCGGTGGGGCACTCACTGAAGCTTTCTTT; cdr3_aa: CSARGTGGALTEAFF
clone_size: NA; j_call: TRBJ2-3; v_call: TRBV5-1; d_call: TRBD2; cdr3_nt: TGCGCCAGCAGCTTGTCAGGGACTAGCGAGGTTACGCAGTATTTT; cdr3_aa: CASSLSGTSEVTQYF